The clone carrying this T cell receptor beta chain was seen a handful of times. The record originates from a study of T cells after yellow fever vaccination. Study context: Preparation of fractions with low cell numbers was performed using SMART-Seq v4 Ultra Low Input.

TCRdb reprocessed the 5' RACE reads with MiXCR, giving one entry per CDR3 protein. This table holds about 340,000 distinct CDR3 sequences, 9.5% to 15% found once. V dropped 4 bases and J dropped 0 bases, with 13 bases sitting between them. Germline CDR1 LGHNA, CDR2 YSLEER. The length of the CDR3 is 15 residues. The sequence was collected from a man aged 18 to 35 who received the YFV17D yellow fever vaccine. Specimen: CD4+ T cells sorted from PBMCs, collected 15 days after the yellow fever booster vaccination. The chain is built from TRBV4-3 and TRBJ2-7; a weak D match, TRBD1 (6 bases). This CDR3 is CASSLRTASSYEQYV. CDR3 in DNA: TGCGCCAGCAGCCTAAGGACAGCCAGCTCCTACGAGCAGTACGTC.